This TCR beta chain was recorded in a study of tissue T cells after allogeneic stem cell transplantation (dated by TCRdb to the early 2020s). Looking at the study overall: If a tissue had multiple samples, a pathologist reviewed H&E sections so that samples with histologically apparent lymphocytes got priority for sequencing. Using research autopsies of patients with and without GVHD, plus mouse models of GVHD, the study profiled TCR beta repertoires across many tissues. The human arm was conducted as a prospective observational study, and neither blinding nor randomization was performed. The paper as a whole reports these results and caveats: A small and clinically heterogeneous patient cohort was studied, and sampling depth was acknowledged as a limitation. Only a few T cell clones appeared in more than one patient, yet motif-based clustering showed tissue-specific repertoire signatures that were shared between patients. Blood samples were not available from the non-GVHD comparator patients. In both patients and mice, T cells from blood and spleen picked up only a limited part of the TCR repertoire that was detected in tissues. Within patients, how anatomically similar tissues were was a major factor shaping TCR repertoire composition, regardless of disease or transplant status. Which tissue TCRs were alloreactive or antigen-specific was not determined in the study, and some of the clones might have been host cells that persisted.

Of note for this clone: The antigen it recognizes is unknown. No base qualities exist here, and no much larger clone lies one base off it.

Counted from cysteine to phenylalanine, this CDR3 has 14 amino acids. The entry retains the CDR3 DNA only, 42 bases that are in frame from base 1. V and J lose 3 bases and 1 base, and a span of 8 bases separates them. CDR1 and CDR2 were assigned from the germline V gene as MNHEY and SVGAGI. The meaning of the sample's time point label: human tissue collected at research (rapid) autopsy. For comparison, three non-HCT patients with other cancers were selected retrospectively, each having at least five GI tract samples and no known GI disease at death. After a median post-mortem interval of approximately nine hours, the autopsy tissues collected included GI sites spanning esophagus to rectum, along with liver, skin and lymphoid organs including spleen. Autopsy specimens were bisected, with one portion flash-frozen in liquid nitrogen and the remainder formalin-fixed, and GI outer muscle layers were removed. To extract genomic DNA from frozen tissues, either the Mag-Bind Blood & Tissue DNA HDQ 96 Kit on a Chemagic 360 or the DNeasy Blood & Tissue Kit was used. Extracted DNA was further purified with the Genomic DNA Clean & Concentrator-25 kit because of concern about red blood cell contamination.

Receptors were amplified or captured by the immunoSEQ multiplex PCR assay. Adaptive Biotechnologies performed TCRbeta CDR3 sequencing at survey depth and reported CDR3 sequences, V/J genes, productive frequency, and template counts. TCR beta CDR3 regions were amplified from genomic DNA rather than RNA. The study's own analysis went as follows. Jensen-Shannon divergence was used to quantify pairwise repertoire overlap between tissues, with a value of 1 indicating complete divergence and a value of 0 indicating identical repertoires. Tissues were grouped by single-linkage agglomerative hierarchical clustering of pairwise JSD values, and the clustering results were shown as dendrograms. All patient samples were analyzed with GLIPH2 using simulation_depth 1000, kmer_min_depth 3 and cdr3_length_cutoff 8, and only groups containing more than two unique CDR3s were kept. A standardized tissue-overlap score was generated by extrapolating Jaccard GLIPH-group overlap across patients to a standard repertoire size of 1000 clones. Associations of diversity with clinical or experimental variables used linear mixed-effect models with tissue fixed effects and individual random effects. TCRdb provides this immuneACCESS table in a form limited to in-frame rearrangements. Some clones are lacking; in checked studies, under half of them reflect an unresolved V gene, and why the rest are absent is not known. V and J calls and clone size are those listed in that table; D and trimming were worked out from the DNA. The sample table lists 12,000 or so clones, around two thirds of them with a count of one. Of the sample, 13% to 15% is held by the ten largest clones.

The receptor was isolated from a woman aged 18 to 55 with breast cancer. The chain joins TRBV6-5 to TRBJ2-3; TRBD2 is a possible D gene, resting on 6 matching bases. Source: tissue from the right colon, taken at autopsy. This receptor has the CDR3 CASSYASGTDTQYF. The DNA sequence is TGTGCCAGCAGTTATGCTAGCGGCACAGATACGCAGTATTTT.